This TCR beta chain was identified in a study of radiation and T cells in renal cell carcinoma. Study-level background: Nephrectomy followed 15 Gy stereotactic body radiation by 4 weeks.

Overall study findings and caveats: In blood, top tumor clones expanded by 2 weeks, shrinking by 4. No pretreatment tumor biopsies were available for baseline clonotypes.

Specified time point: blood 2 weeks post-SBRT. Documented treatment: 15 Gy SBRT to primary tumor, nephrectomy 4 weeks later. The tumor was a clear cell renal cell carcinoma. Repertoires were generated with immunoSEQ multiplex PCR, while TCRdb's copy carries only in-frame clones and drops some. This sample carries roughly 130,000 clones, more than 75% of them seen once, and the ten largest clones take over 4.5%. Turning to this clone: Its specificity is unknown.

Specimen: blood, collected from a patient whose treatment included radiotherapy and nephrectomy. This receptor was identified in a woman aged 70-85 years with renal cell carcinoma.

The CDR3 DNA is TGTGCCAGCAGTGAAGCGATCGGGTTCTTC. Amino acid sequence: CASSEAIGFF. This chain joins TRBV6-1 and TRBJ2-1; D gene unclear. Per germline, CDR1 MNHNS and CDR2 SASEGT. The CDR3 totals 10 residues. The V end was cut by 0 bases, the J end by 15 bases, with 6 bases between.